The 18 T cell receptor beta chains given below trace back to one sample, sequenced in a study of blood T cell repertoires in COVID-19. The method was immunoSEQ multiplex PCR; TCRdb's version includes in-frame clones alone and lacks a portion of them. The data contain about 170,000 clones, roughly 82% of them singletons. Sample: PBMCs or T cells enriched from blood (not recorded which). Receptors originate from a man aged 45-65 years who had recovered from COVID-19.

CDR3 residues: CASSENPGGPYEQYF. CDR3 in DNA: TGCGCCAGCAGTGAGAATCCAGGGGGTCCCTACGAGCAGTACTTC. The rearrangement links TRBV10-1 to TRBJ2-7, with TRBD1 identical over 7 bases. The ends lost 2 bases at V and 2 bases at J; junction bases unmatched: 6. The germline V gene has CDR1 WNHNN and CDR2 SYGVQD (reference sequence). The CDR3 covers 15 residues.

This chain uses TRBV3-1 (or the pseudogene TRBV3-2) with TRBJ1-1; perhaps TRBD1 as D (6 bases). Germline V CDR1 and CDR2: LGHDT, YNNKEL (reference sequence). Trimming stripped 0 bases from V and 6 bases from J, with 17 bases between. The CDR3 has 16 residues. This CDR3 reads CASSQDQGQGLAEAFF. The CDR3, as DNA: TGTGCCAGCAGCCAAGACCAGGGGCAAGGGTTGGCTGAAGCTTTCTTT.

This clone was counted a few times. The V call is TRBV3-1 (or the pseudogene TRBV3-2), the J call TRBJ1-2, with unresolved D. CDR3 size: 16 residues. V lost 0 bases and J lost 0, with 11 bases in between. CDR1 and CDR2 (germline): LGHDT, YNNKEL (reference sequence). CDR3: CASSQDRGITNYGYTF. CDR3 DNA sequence: TGTGCCAGCAGCCAAGATCGAGGGATCACTAACTATGGCTACACCTTC.

This clone is a singleton in its sample. This rearrangement joins TRBV2 to TRBJ2-2; 8 bases are a match to TRBD2. This CDR3 is built from 14 residues. Germline V gene sequence: CDR1 SNHLY, CDR2 FYNNEI. V dropped 6 bases and J dropped 7; count of bases not matched to a gene: 7. The CDR3 DNA sequence: TGTGCCAGCAGACTGCTAGCGGGCGGCGGGGAGCTGTTTTTT. Translated, it gives CASRLLAGGGELFF.

The genes are TRBV6-5 and TRBJ1-5; 7 bases are shared with TRBD1. The CDR3 is 14 residues long. The trim removed 8 bases at V and 4 bases at J, leaving 8 bases unmatched. Germline V gene lookup returns CDR1 MNHEY and CDR2 SVGAGI. The CDR3 reads CASDRDKSNQPQHF. In nucleotides, the CDR3 is TGTGCCAGCGACAGGGACAAATCGAATCAGCCCCAGCATTTT.

The chain links TRBV5-1 to TRBJ1-2, with 10 bases fitting TRBD1. The CDR3 is 14 residues long. The V gene end was trimmed by 4 bases and the J gene end by 2 bases; junction bases not matched to a gene: 2. Germline CDR1 is SGHRS and CDR2 is YFSETQ. DNA for the CDR3: TGCGCCAGCAGCACGGGACAGGGGAACTATGGCTACACCTTC. Translating it yields CASSTGQGNYGYTF.

The rearrangement joins TRBV5-1 to TRBJ2-3; D not certain. Germline V lookup: CDR1 SGHRS, CDR2 YFSETQ. This CDR3 region has 14 residues. Trimming cost V 2 bases and J 3 bases, with 10 bases left between them. The chain's CDR3 is CASSFVSSTDTQYF. CDR3 in DNA: TGCGCCAGCAGCTTCGTTTCCTCTACAGATACGCAGTATTTT. Using reference TRBV5-1 and TRBJ2-3 for the parts outside the CDR3, the full variable domain is KAGVTQTPRYLIKTRGQQVTLSCSPISGHRSVSWYQQTPGQGLQFLFEYFSETQRNKGNFPGRFSGRQFSNSRSEMNVSTLELGDSALYLCASSFVSSTDTQYFGPGTRLTVL.

The J gene is TRBJ1-2, the V gene TRBV5-1, with a possible D match to TRBD1 (5 bases). The germline gives CDR1 SGHRS, CDR2 YFSETQ. The length of the CDR3 is 14 residues. V was trimmed by 0 bases and J by 4 bases, leaving 10 bases between them. CDR3 loop: CASSLATGLYGYTF. CDR3 DNA: TGCGCCAGCAGCTTGGCCACAGGCCTCTATGGCTACACCTTC.

This clone was counted at least ten times. The rearrangement links TRBV4-1 to TRBJ2-2; D is unclear. The germline V gene encodes CDR1 MGHRA and CDR2 YSYEKL. V was clipped by 0 bases and J by 8 bases, with 7 bases between them. The CDR3 is 13 amino acids. DNA for the CDR3: TGCGCCAGCAGCCAAGATCAGTGGGGGGAGCTGTTTTTT. The encoded protein is CASSQDQWGELFF.

This clone has more than one count but fewer than ten. CDR3 nucleotide sequence: TGTGCCAGCAGCGTAAACCAGGGGGCGGGGGGCAATCAGCCCCAGCATTTT. Its protein product is CASSVNQGAGGNQPQHF. This chain joins TRBV7-8 and TRBJ1-5, with 8 positions matching TRBD1. The CDR3 loop spans 17 amino acids. V shed 5 bases, J shed 2 bases, and the junction held 11 bases outside the gene matches. Looked up from germline, CDR1 is SGHVS and CDR2 is FQNEAQ.

This chain links TRBV14 with TRBJ1-2; D remains ambiguous. The germline V gene has CDR1 SGHDN and CDR2 FVKESK. CDR3 length equals 12 residues. V was cut by 0 bases and J by 4 bases, with 3 bases left in between. CDR3 nucleotides: TGTGCCAGCAGCCAAGAAGCCTATGGCTACACCTTC. Residues: CASSQEAYGYTF.

The chain carries TRBV6-1 and TRBJ2-5; D is uncertain. This CDR3 is built from 14 residues. V dropped 1 base and J dropped 4 bases, with 10 bases sitting between them. CDR1 is MNHNS and CDR2 is SASEGT in the germline V gene. The DNA of the CDR3 is TGTGCCAGCAGTGAAGGGGTCGCGGCAGAGACCCAGTACTTC. Its protein is CASSEGVAAETQYF.

This chain links TRBV5-8 with TRBJ1-2, with D hard to call. V was cut by 1 base and J by 1 base, with 11 bases left in between. Germline V gene lookup returns CDR1 SGHTS and CDR2 YDEGEE. The CDR3 has 15 amino acids. CDR3 region: CASSLSGNRNYGYTF. Here the CDR3 DNA reads TGTGCCAGCAGCTTGTCGGGGAACCGTAACTATGGCTACACCTTC.

The chain joins TRBV6-1 to TRBJ1-5, with TRBD1 matching over 10 bases. V trimming: 1 base; J trimming: 5 bases; junction bases outside the gene matches: 2. The CDR3 consists of 15 residues. Germline V gene sequence: CDR1 MNHNS, CDR2 SASEGT. The CDR3 protein is CASSEGDRGYQPQHF. Written as DNA, the CDR3 is TGTGCCAGCAGTGAAGGGGACAGGGGTTATCAGCCCCAGCATTTT.

The chain uses TRBV6-5 and TRBJ1-4; 7 nucleotides agree with TRBD1. Germline V gene sequence: CDR1 MNHEY, CDR2 SVGAGI. CDR3 length: 14 residues. With 6 bases clipped from V and 5 bases from J, the junction kept 6 bases outside the gene matches. CDR3 sequence reads: CASRRQGRNEKLFF. The CDR3 DNA reads as TGTGCCAGCAGACGACAGGGCAGGAATGAAAAACTGTTTTTT.

CDR3 loop: CASSLAGQGQETQYF. The CDR3 DNA sequence: TGCGCCAGCAGCTTGGCGGGACAGGGGCAAGAGACCCAGTACTTC. The chain combines TRBV5-1 with TRBJ2-5; the match to TRBD1 covers 10 bases. Trimming at V came to 0 bases and at J to 2 bases, leaving 1 base not matched to a gene. The CDR3 contains 15 residues. CDR1 and CDR2 (germline): SGHRS, YFSETQ.

This rearrangement joins TRBV12-3 or TRBV12-4 to TRBJ1-5, with TRBD1 matching over 8 bases. CDR3 length: 13 residues. J gave up 2 bases and V 6 bases, and 0 bases lay outside the gene matches. The CDR3 coding sequence is TGTGCCAGCAGACAGGGGGGCAATCAGCCCCAGCATTTT. Protein product: CASRQGGNQPQHF.

The V and J genes are TRBV5-4 and TRBJ1-6; the D is unclear. The CDR3 extends over 14 amino acids. V was trimmed by 4 bases and J by 7 bases, leaving 12 bases between them. In germline, CDR1 is SGHNT, CDR2 YYREEE (reference sequence). This CDR3 is CASSQTRRNSPLHF. In DNA form, the CDR3 reads TGTGCCAGCAGCCAGACACGACGGAATTCACCCCTCCACTTT. The variable domain in full, completed from reference TRBV5-4 and TRBJ1-6, reads ETGVTQSPTHLIKTRGQQVTLRCSSQSGHNTVSWYQQALGQGPQFIFQYYREEENGRGNFPPRFSGLQFPNYSSELNVNALELDDSALYLCASSQTRRNSPLHFGNGTRLTVT.